This record looks at one T cell receptor beta chain sequence and its context. As yet, its antigen is unknown. The record originates from a study of spatial heterogeneity in lung cancer. About the research overall: The count of detected beta-chain sequences consistently exceeded that of alpha-chain sequences. For tumor regions, TCR transcript counts showed a strong correlation with a T cell module score derived from matched bulk RNA-seq.

General study findings and limits: For expanded intratumoral alpha and beta TCRs, counts tracked tumor mutation counts. Ubiquitous and regional expanded TCR counts correlated with ubiquitous and regional nonsynonymous mutations, respectively.

In TCRdb, the 5' RACE reads were re-called with MiXCR into one record per CDR3 protein. Here the sample spans some 100,000 distinct CDR3 sequences, 4.4% being singletons. Time point here: sample taken at primary tumor resection. Tumor, nontumor lung or frozen PBMC supplied whole RNA, sequenced without sorting. The CDR3 covers 18 residues. Germline CDR1 reads SNHLY; CDR2 reads FYNNEI. Trimming pared 2 bases from V and 3 bases from J, leaving 23 bases between. The sample consisted of lung tumor tissue, taken at surgery. This receptor was taken from a male donor with early-stage non-small cell lung cancer. The chain has TRBV2 and TRBJ2-7, with D possibly TRBD2 on 6 matching bases. CDR3 in DNA: TGTGCCAGCAGTGAAAGGGGACTCACATTTCCGCGGGGCTACGAGCAGTACTTC. Translated, it gives CASSERGLTFPRGYEQYF.